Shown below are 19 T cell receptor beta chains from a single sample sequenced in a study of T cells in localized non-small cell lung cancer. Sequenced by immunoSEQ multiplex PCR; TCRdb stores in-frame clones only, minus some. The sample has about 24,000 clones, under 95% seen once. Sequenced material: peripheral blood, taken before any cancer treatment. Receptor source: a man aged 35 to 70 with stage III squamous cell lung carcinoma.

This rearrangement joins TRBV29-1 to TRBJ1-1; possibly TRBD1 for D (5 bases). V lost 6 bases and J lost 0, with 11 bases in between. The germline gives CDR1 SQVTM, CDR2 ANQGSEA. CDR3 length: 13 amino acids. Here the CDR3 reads CSVLDSLNTEAFF. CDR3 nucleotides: TGCAGCGTATTAGACAGCCTGAACACTGAAGCTTTCTTT. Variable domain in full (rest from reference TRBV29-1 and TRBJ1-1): SAVISQKPSRDICQRGTSLTIQCQVDSQVTMMFWYRQQPGQSLTLIATANQGSEATYESGFVIDKFPISRPNLTFSTLTVSNMSPEDSSIYLCSVLDSLNTEAFFGQGTRLTVV.

The CDR3 DNA reads TGTGCCAGCAGTGCGAGACTAGCGGGGGTACAAGAGACCCAGTACTTC. This sequence encodes CASSARLAGVQETQYF. V usage is TRBV2 and J usage is TRBJ2-5; 12 nucleotides align to TRBD2. The CDR3 is 16 amino acids. Germline assignment: CDR1 SNHLY and CDR2 FYNNEI. Losses at the gene ends were 4 bases for V and 2 bases for J; bases not matched to a gene: 5.

Here the CDR3 DNA reads TGTGCCAGCAGCGGGACCTTAGCCAATGAGCAGTTCTTC. Encoded protein: CASSGTLANEQFF. The chain has TRBV6-1 and TRBJ2-1, with D possibly being TRBD1 or TRBD2 (5 bases each). Trimming shortened V by 6 bases and J by 6 bases, and 12 bases separated the two germline ends. The CDR3 length is 13 residues. CDR1 MNHNS and CDR2 SASEGT come from the germline V gene.

CDR3 sequence reads: CSVEQGASYNEQFF. CDR3 DNA: TGCAGCGTTGAGCAAGGGGCCTCCTACAATGAGCAGTTCTTC. This chain connects TRBV29-1 to TRBJ2-1, with D maybe TRBD1 (5 bases). The CDR3 is 14 amino acids. The germline CDR1 and CDR2 sequences are SQVTM and ANQGSEA. V gave up 3 bases and J gave up 0 bases, with 9 bases separating them.

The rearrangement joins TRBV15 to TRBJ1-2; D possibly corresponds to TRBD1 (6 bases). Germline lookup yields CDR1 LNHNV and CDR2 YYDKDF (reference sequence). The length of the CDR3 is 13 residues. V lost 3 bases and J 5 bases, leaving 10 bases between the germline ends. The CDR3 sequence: CATSRDSLYGYTF. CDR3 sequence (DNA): TGTGCCACCAGCAGGGACAGCCTTTATGGCTACACCTTC. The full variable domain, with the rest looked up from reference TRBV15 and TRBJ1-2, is DAMVIQNPRYQVTQFGKPVTLSCSQTLNHNVMYWYQQKSSQAPKLLFHYYDKDFNNEADTPDNFQSRRPNTSFCFLDIRSPGLGDTAMYLCATSRDSLYGYTFGSGTRLTVV.

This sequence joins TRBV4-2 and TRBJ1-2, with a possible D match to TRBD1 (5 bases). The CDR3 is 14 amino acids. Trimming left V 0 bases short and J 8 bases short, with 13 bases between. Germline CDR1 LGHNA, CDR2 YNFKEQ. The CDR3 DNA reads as TGTGCCAGCAGCCAAGAGGGCAGGGCAGCGGGCTACACCTTC. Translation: CASSQEGRAAGYTF.

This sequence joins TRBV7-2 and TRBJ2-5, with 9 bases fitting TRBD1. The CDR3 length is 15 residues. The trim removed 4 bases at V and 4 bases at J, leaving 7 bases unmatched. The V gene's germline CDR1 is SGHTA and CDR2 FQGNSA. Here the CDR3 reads CASSSSGTGRETQYF. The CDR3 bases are TGTGCCAGCAGCTCATCCGGGACAGGGCGAGAGACCCAGTACTTC. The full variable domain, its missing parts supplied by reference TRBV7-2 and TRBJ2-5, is GAGVSQSPSNKVTEKGKDVELRCDPISGHTALYWYRQSLGQGLEFLIYFQGNSAPDKSGLPSDRFSAERTGGSVSTLTIQRTQQEDSAVYLCASSSSGTGRETQYFGPGTRLLVL.

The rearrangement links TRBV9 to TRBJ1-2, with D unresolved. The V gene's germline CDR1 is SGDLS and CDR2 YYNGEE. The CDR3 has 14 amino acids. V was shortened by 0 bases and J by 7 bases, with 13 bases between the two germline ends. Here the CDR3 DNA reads TGTGCCAGCAGCGTAGGTAGTACAGAGCTTGGCTACACCTTC. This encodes CASSVGSTELGYTF.

CDR3 in amino acids: CASSQGGTGNTEAFF. The CDR3 bases are TGTGCCAGCAGCCAAGGTGGGACGGGGAACACTGAAGCTTTCTTT. The chain couples TRBV4-2 to TRBJ1-1, with D possibly being TRBD1 (5 bases). CDR1 and CDR2 from the germline V gene are LGHNA and YNFKEQ. The CDR3 is made up of 15 amino acids. Trimming left V 1 base short and J 1 base short, with 10 bases between.

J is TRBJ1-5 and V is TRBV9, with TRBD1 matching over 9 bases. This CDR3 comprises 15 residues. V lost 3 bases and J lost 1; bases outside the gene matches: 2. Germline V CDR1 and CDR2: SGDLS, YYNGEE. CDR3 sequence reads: CASSAQGASNQPQHF. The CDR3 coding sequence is TGTGCCAGCAGCGCACAGGGGGCAAGCAATCAGCCCCAGCATTTT.

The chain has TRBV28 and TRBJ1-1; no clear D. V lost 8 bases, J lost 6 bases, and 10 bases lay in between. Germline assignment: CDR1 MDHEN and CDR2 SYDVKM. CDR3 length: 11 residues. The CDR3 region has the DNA TGTGCCAGCCGTGATGGCCCTGAAGCTTTCTTT. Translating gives CASRDGPEAFF.

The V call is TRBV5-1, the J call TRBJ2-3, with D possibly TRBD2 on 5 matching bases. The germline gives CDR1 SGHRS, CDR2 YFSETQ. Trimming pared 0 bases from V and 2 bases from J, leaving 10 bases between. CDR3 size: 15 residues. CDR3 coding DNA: TGCGCCAGCAGCTTGGCCGGGATATACACAGATACGCAGTATTTT. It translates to CASSLAGIYTDTQYF.

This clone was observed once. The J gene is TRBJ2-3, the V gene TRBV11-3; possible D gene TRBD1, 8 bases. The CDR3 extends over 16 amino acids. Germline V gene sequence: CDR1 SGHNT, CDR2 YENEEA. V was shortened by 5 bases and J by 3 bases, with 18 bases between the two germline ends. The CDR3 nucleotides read TGTGCCAGCAGCGTACAGGGGGGGGTTGGAACAGATACGCAGTATTTT. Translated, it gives CASSVQGGVGTDTQYF. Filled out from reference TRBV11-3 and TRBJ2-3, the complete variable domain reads EAGVVQSPRYKIIEKKQPVAFWCNPISGHNTLYWYLQNLGQGPELLIRYENEEAVDDSQLPKDRFSAERLKGVDSTLKIQPAELGDSAVYLCASSVQGGVGTDTQYFGPGTRLTVL.

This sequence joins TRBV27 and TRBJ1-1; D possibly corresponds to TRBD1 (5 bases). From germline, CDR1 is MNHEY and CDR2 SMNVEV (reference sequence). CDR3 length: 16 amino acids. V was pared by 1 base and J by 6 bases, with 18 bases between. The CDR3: CASSLLPDRGRAEAFF. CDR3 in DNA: TGTGCCAGCAGTTTATTGCCCGACAGAGGACGGGCTGAAGCTTTCTTT.

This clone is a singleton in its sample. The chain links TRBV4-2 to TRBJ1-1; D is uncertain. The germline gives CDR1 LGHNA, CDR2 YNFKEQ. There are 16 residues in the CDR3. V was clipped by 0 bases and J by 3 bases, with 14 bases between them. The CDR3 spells CASSQDTQATYTEAFF. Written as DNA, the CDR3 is TGTGCCAGCAGCCAAGATACCCAGGCAACTTACACTGAAGCTTTCTTT.

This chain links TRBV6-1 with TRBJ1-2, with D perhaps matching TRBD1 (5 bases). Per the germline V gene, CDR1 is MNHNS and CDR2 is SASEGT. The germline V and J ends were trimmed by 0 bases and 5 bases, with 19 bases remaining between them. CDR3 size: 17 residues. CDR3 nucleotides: TGTGCCAGCAGTGAAGCGCGCTGGACACCTATCGGGTATGGCTACACCTTC. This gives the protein CASSEARWTPIGYGYTF.

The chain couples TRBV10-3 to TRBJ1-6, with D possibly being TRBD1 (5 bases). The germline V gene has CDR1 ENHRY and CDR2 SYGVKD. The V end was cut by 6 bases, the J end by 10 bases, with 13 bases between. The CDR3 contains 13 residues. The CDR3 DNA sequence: TGTGCCATCAGGGACAATCCGGGATCACCCCTCCACTTT. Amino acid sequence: CAIRDNPGSPLHF.

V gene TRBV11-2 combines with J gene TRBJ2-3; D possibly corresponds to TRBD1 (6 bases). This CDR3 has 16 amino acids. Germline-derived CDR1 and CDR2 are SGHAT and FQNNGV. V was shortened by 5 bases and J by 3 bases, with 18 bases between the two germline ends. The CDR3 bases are TGTGCCAGCAGCCCAAGGGGTAGGGGGATAACAGATACGCAGTATTTT. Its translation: CASSPRGRGITDTQYF.

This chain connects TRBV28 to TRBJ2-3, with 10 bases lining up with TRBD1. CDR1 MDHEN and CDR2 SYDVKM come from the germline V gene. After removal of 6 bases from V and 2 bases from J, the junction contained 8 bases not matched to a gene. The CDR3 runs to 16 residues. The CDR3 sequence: CASSQPGQGDTDTQYF. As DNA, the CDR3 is TGTGCCAGCAGCCAACCCGGACAGGGGGACACAGATACGCAGTATTTT.